This TCR beta chain was profiled in a study of CD8 T cells in ankylosing spondylitis. A word on this clonotype: The antigen is not known.

Making the TCR beta libraries involved quantitative 5'-RACE with molecular barcodes. TCRdb processed the 5' RACE reads anew with MiXCR; each CDR3 protein has one entry. The data contain fewer than 35,000 distinct CDR3 sequences, approximately 14% of them seen just once; the ten biggest clones take up approximately 35%. Germline V lookup: CDR1 KGHSH, CDR2 LQKENI. The V end was cut by 3 bases, the J end by 8 bases, with 7 bases between. The CDR3 spans 12 residues. Overall study findings and caveats: Prior literature has documented some motif variants in synovial fluid and blood from reactive arthritis.

V is TRBV18 and J is TRBJ1-4, with D uncertain. Sequencing was done on a sample of blood. The receptor was isolated from a male donor with ankylosing spondylitis or in good health (not recorded which). The CDR3 protein is CASSPGGEKLFF. CDR3 in DNA: TGTGCCAGCTCACCGGGCGGGGAAAAACTGTTTTTT.